Detailed here is one T cell receptor (beta chain). What it recognizes is unknown. Given a much more abundant clone one base away, this may be a read error. This sample was taken from a study of blood T cells in healthy people across ages. Study-wide results and caveats: Both higher diversity and more naive CD4+ cells marked long-lived donors when set against aged donors.

Germline loops: CDR1 MNHNY, CDR2 SVGAGI (reference sequence). This CDR3 comprises 14 residues. The second PCR ran about 6 to 12 cycles with a sample-barcoded 5' primer and J-beta primers. TCRdb reprocessed the 5' RACE reads with MiXCR, giving one entry per CDR3 protein. Of some 670,000 distinct CDR3 sequences detected, under 65% appear once; the ten largest clones hold 13%. The chain links TRBV6-6 to TRBJ2-2; D is ambiguous. This TCR derives from a woman of 80 years or more in good health. The sequencing sample was made of blood. The chain's CDR3 is CASSDSSFSGELFF. In DNA form, the CDR3 reads TGTGCCAGCAGTGACTCGAGTTTCTCCGGGGAGCTGTTTTTT.